These 21 T cell receptor beta chains came from one sample sequenced in a study of blood T cell repertoires in COVID-19. Method: immunoSEQ multiplex PCR; TCRdb's copy keeps in-frame clones and lacks some. This table holds 140,000 or so clones, 88% found once. The material sequenced was peripheral blood. These receptors were obtained from a man aged 65-85 years with acute or convalescent COVID-19.

The V and J genes are TRBV3-1 (or the pseudogene TRBV3-2) and TRBJ1-4, with no clear D. This CDR3 is built from 13 residues. Germline V gives CDR1 LGHDT, CDR2 YNNKEL (reference sequence). The V and J ends lost 4 bases and 8 bases respectively, with 11 bases between them. The CDR3 loop is CASSPSRNEKLFF. The CDR3 DNA sequence: TGTGCCAGCAGCCCTTCGAGGAACGAAAAACTGTTTTTT.

CDR3 nucleotide sequence: TGTGCCAGCAGCTTAGTCGCGGTGAGCAATCAGCCCCAGCATTTT. Encoded protein: CASSLVAVSNQPQHF. The chain carries TRBV7-2 and TRBJ1-5; D is unclear. Trimming stripped 1 base from V and 1 base from J, with 8 bases between. The CDR3 is 15 residues long. From germline, CDR1 is SGHTA and CDR2 FQGNSA.

This rearrangement joins TRBV10-1 to TRBJ1-6; 9 bases are shared with TRBD1. The CDR3 length is 20 residues. J gave up 0 bases and V 4 bases, and 13 bases lay outside the gene matches. Germline CDR1 reads WNHNN; CDR2 reads SYGVQD (reference sequence). The DNA for the CDR3 is TGCGCCAGCAGTGCCTCGTCCCGGGACAGGGTCAGCTCCTATAATTCACCCCTCCACTTT. It specifies CASSASSRDRVSSYNSPLHF.

V is TRBV3-1 (or the pseudogene TRBV3-2) and J is TRBJ1-1, with a possible D match to TRBD1 (5 bases). Trimming cost V 4 bases and J 5 bases, with 11 bases left between them. The CDR3 sequence is 13 residues long. Germline V gene data show CDR1 as LGHDT and CDR2 as YNNKEL (reference sequence). CDR3 loop: CASSPIGGTEAFF. CDR3 sequence (DNA): TGTGCCAGCAGCCCAATTGGGGGGACTGAAGCTTTCTTT.

This chain connects TRBV6-5 to TRBJ2-7, with D possibly matching TRBD2 (5 bases). The CDR3 spans 13 residues. Germline lookup yields CDR1 MNHEY and CDR2 SVGAGI. With 6 bases removed from V and 3 bases from J, the gap between germline ends came to 12 bases. For the CDR3, the DNA is TGTGCCAGCAGACCGGACGGAGGCTACGAGCAGTACTTC. Residues: CASRPDGGYEQYF.

This clone appeared a single time. This chain uses TRBV20-1 with TRBJ1-2, with 10 bases fitting TRBD1. Losses at the gene ends were 3 bases for V and 6 bases for J; bases not matched to a gene: 7. CDR1 and CDR2 from the germline V gene are DFQATT and SNEGSKA (reference sequence). CDR3 length equals 14 residues. CDR3 coding DNA: TGCAGTGCTAGTGACGACAGGGGGCCGGATGGCTACACCTTC. It translates to CSASDDRGPDGYTF.

This clone has just a few counts. V gene TRBV6-4 combines with J gene TRBJ1-4, with TRBD1 identical over 10 bases. Trimming cost V 6 bases and J 7 bases; bases outside gene matches: 8. The CDR3 runs 15 residues. The V gene's germline CDR1 is MRHNA and CDR2 SNTAGT. As DNA, the CDR3 is TGTGCCAGCAGGGATACGGACAGGGGGAGTGAAAAACTGTTTTTT. Translated: CASRDTDRGSEKLFF.

This rearrangement joins TRBV6-5 to TRBJ1-2; 7 positions agree with TRBD1. J lost 3 bases, V lost 8 bases, and 6 bases had no gene match. CDR3 length: 13 amino acids. Germline V gene sequence: CDR1 MNHEY, CDR2 SVGAGI. CDR3 coding DNA: TGTGCCAGCTTACAGGGGTCTCACTATGGCTACACCTTC. Translation: CASLQGSHYGYTF.

The chain recombines TRBV5-1 with TRBJ2-7; the D gene is possibly TRBD1 (6 bases). The CDR3 has 15 residues. Germline V lookup: CDR1 SGHRS, CDR2 YFSETQ. V was shortened by 2 bases and J by 1 base, with 13 bases between the two germline ends. CDR3 residues: CASSFQLDRSYEQYF. The CDR3 region has the DNA TGCGCCAGCAGCTTCCAACTAGACAGGTCCTACGAGCAGTACTTC.

The rearrangement uses TRBV6-4 and TRBJ2-2; 7 nucleotides align to TRBD1. In germline, CDR1 is MRHNA, CDR2 SNTAGT. The trim removed 2 bases at V and 3 bases at J, leaving 0 bases unmatched. The CDR3 has 14 amino acids. The CDR3 here is CASSDTGDTGELFF. The DNA of the CDR3 is TGTGCCAGCAGTGACACAGGGGACACCGGGGAGCTGTTTTTT.

The chain carries TRBV24-1 and TRBJ2-6; tentative D call: TRBD1 (5 bases). With 5 bases removed from V and 0 bases from J, the gap between germline ends came to 10 bases. The CDR3 is 16 residues long. Germline CDR1 is KGHDR and CDR2 is SFDVKD. The CDR3 sequence is CATSGAGLSGANVLTF. CDR3 nucleotide sequence: TGTGCCACCAGTGGAGCAGGGCTCTCTGGGGCCAACGTCCTGACTTTC.

The chain couples TRBV2 to TRBJ2-1, with 9 bases identical to TRBD2. Germline lookup yields CDR1 SNHLY and CDR2 FYNNEI. V shed 6 bases and J 4 bases; nucleotides not matched to a gene: 13. The CDR3 extends over 17 amino acids. The CDR3 protein is CASRDLRGLAGYNEQFF. The CDR3 DNA follows: TGTGCCAGCAGGGACCTCCGGGGGCTAGCGGGGTACAATGAGCAGTTCTTC.

The DNA for the CDR3 is TGTGCCACCAGTGATTTGCATAGCGGGACTCCGGGATCGAACACCGGGGAGCTGTTTTTT. Protein: CATSDLHSGTPGSNTGELFF. This chain joins TRBV24-1 and TRBJ2-2; 8 bases align to TRBD2. After removal of 0 bases from V and 0 bases from J, the junction contained 11 bases not matched to a gene. Looked up from germline, CDR1 is KGHDR and CDR2 is SFDVKD. This CDR3 comprises 20 residues.

The V and J genes are TRBV2 and TRBJ2-5, with a possible D match to TRBD2 (6 bases). The CDR3 is 17 residues long. V lost 6 bases, J lost 1 base, and 21 bases lay in between. Germline V lookup: CDR1 SNHLY, CDR2 FYNNEI. The CDR3 sequence: CASRGLEPAGIQETQYF. The CDR3 coding sequence is TGTGCCAGCAGGGGACTTGAGCCAGCGGGTATCCAAGAGACCCAGTACTTC.

The V and J genes are TRBV7-6 and TRBJ2-2; TRBD1 matches 10 bases. Germline-derived CDR1 and CDR2 are SGHVS and FNYEAQ. The V and J ends lost 4 bases and 6 bases, in that order; junction bases with no gene match: 5. This CDR3 region has 15 residues. CDR3 amino acids: CASSWLGTGAGELFF. For the CDR3, the DNA is TGTGCCAGCAGCTGGCTCGGGACAGGGGCCGGGGAGCTGTTTTTT.

This chain links TRBV18 with TRBJ1-2; 12 bases line up with TRBD1. CDR3 size: 17 residues. The germline CDR1 and CDR2 sequences are KGHSH and LQKENI. Germline trimming cut 6 bases from V and 3 bases from J; bases unmatched to any gene: 11. The CDR3, as DNA: TGTGCCAGCTCCCCAGAGGGACAGGGGGCTCGAGACTATGGCTACACCTTC. Residues: CASSPEGQGARDYGYTF. The entire variable domain, with the rest obtained from reference TRBV18 and TRBJ1-2, is as follows: NAGVMQNPRHLVRRRGQEARLRCSPMKGHSHVYWYRQLPEEGLKFMVYLQKENIIDESGMPKERFSAEFPKEGPSILRIQQVVRGDSAAYFCASSPEGQGARDYGYTFGSGTRLTVV.

V is TRBV2 and J is TRBJ1-4; weak D call: TRBD1 (5 bases). CDR1 and CDR2 from the germline V gene are SNHLY and FYNNEI. The V and J ends lost 4 bases and 14 bases respectively, with 17 bases between them. This CDR3 is built from 13 residues. The CDR3 DNA is TGTGCCAGCAGTGCGGATATTGGGGCACGGCTGTTTTTT. Encoded protein: CASSADIGARLFF. Based on the CDR3 plus reference TRBV2 and TRBJ1-4, the full variable domain is EPEVTQTPSHQVTQMGQEVILRCVPISNHLYFYWYRQILGQKVEFLVSFYNNEISEKSEIFDDQFSVERPDGSNFTLKIRSTKLEDSAMYFCASSADIGARLFFGSGTQLSVL.

V and J are TRBV12-3 or TRBV12-4 and TRBJ2-7, with 8 bases identical to TRBD1. The V and J ends lost 6 bases and 6 bases, in that order; junction bases with no gene match: 7. The CDR3 has 13 amino acids. The CDR3 coding sequence is TGTGCCAGCAGGTCGTCCGGGACAGGCGAGCAGTACTTC. Translating it yields CASRSSGTGEQYF.

The chain recombines TRBV6-5 with TRBJ1-1; D is possibly TRBD1 (5 bases). Trimming cost V 0 bases and J 1 base, with 9 bases left between them. From germline, CDR1 is MNHEY and CDR2 SVGAGI. There are 15 residues in the CDR3. The DNA for the CDR3 is TGTGCCAGCAGTTACTCGAGTAGGGGGAACACTGAAGCTTTCTTT. It encodes CASSYSSRGNTEAFF.

This chain uses TRBV4-1 with TRBJ2-5; 7 positions match TRBD1. V was clipped by 4 bases and J by 7 bases; unmatched bases: 9. The CDR3 runs 14 residues. Germline V gives CDR1 MGHRA, CDR2 YSYEKL. As DNA, the CDR3 is TGCGCCAGCAGCCCCAACCAGGGGGTAGGGACCCAGTACTTC. As protein: CASSPNQGVGTQYF.

This chain joins TRBV5-4 and TRBJ2-3; possibly TRBD2 for D (6 bases). V lost 3 bases and J lost 3, with 14 bases in between. Germline CDR1 reads SGHNT; CDR2 reads YYREEE (reference sequence). The length of the CDR3 is 15 residues. CDR3 sequence: CASSSRLDPTDTQYF. DNA of the CDR3: TGTGCCAGCAGCTCTCGACTAGACCCTACAGATACGCAGTATTTT. The variable domain in full, with the rest retrieved from reference TRBV5-4 and TRBJ2-3, is ETGVTQSPTHLIKTRGQQVTLRCSSQSGHNTVSWYQQALGQGPQFIFQYYREEENGRGNFPPRFSGLQFPNYSSELNVNALELDDSALYLCASSSRLDPTDTQYFGPGTRLTVL.